The 20 T cell receptor beta chains given below trace back to one sample, sequenced in a study of blood T cell repertoires in COVID-19. This table comes from immunoSEQ multiplex PCR, and its TCRdb copy is limited to in-frame clones, with some not included. The table records approximately 70,000 clones, about four fifths of them present only once. The sequenced sample consisted of peripheral blood. The receptors here all came from a woman aged 55-69 years with acute or convalescent COVID-19.

This clone was observed once. The V and J genes are TRBV5-6 and TRBJ2-4; 8 nucleotides align to TRBD1. J gave up 1 base and V 2 bases, and 5 bases lay outside the gene matches. Germline values: CDR1 SGHDT, CDR2 YYEEEE. The CDR3 is 16 amino acids. CDR3 DNA sequence: TGTGCCAGCAGCTTCTGGACAGGGAGGGCCAAAAACATTCAGTACTTC. Translated: CASSFWTGRAKNIQYF. Looking up the rest from reference TRBV5-6 and TRBJ2-4 gives the full variable domain: DAGVTQSPTHLIKTRGQQVTLRCSPKSGHDTVSWYQQALGQGPQFIFQYYEEEERQRGNFPDRFSGHQFPNYSSELNVNALLLGDSALYLCASSFWTGRAKNIQYFGAGTRLSVL.

This clone appeared once. This rearrangement joins TRBV5-4 to TRBJ1-1, with TRBD1 matching over 8 bases. This CDR3 has 13 amino acids. V shed 4 bases and J 12 bases; nucleotides not matched to a gene: 11. Germline CDR1 reads SGHNT; CDR2 reads YYREEE (reference sequence). The DNA for the CDR3 is TGTGCCAGCAGCCTTGACAGGGGTCCCTGGTCTTTCTTT. This sequence encodes CASSLDRGPWSFF.

This CDR3 is CASNTVSSTDTQYF. CDR3 bases: TGTGCCAGCAATACAGTTTCTAGCACAGATACGCAGTATTTT. The chain carries TRBV2 and TRBJ2-3, with no clear D. Germline CDR1 and CDR2: SNHLY and FYNNEI. The ends were cut back, 7 bases at V and 0 bases at J, with 11 bases in the middle. This CDR3 region has 14 residues.

The chain recombines TRBV25-1 with TRBJ1-1; D call uncertain. CDR3 length: 13 amino acids. V was cut by 7 bases and J by 2 bases, with 11 bases left in between. Looked up from germline, CDR1 is MGHDK and CDR2 is SYGVNS. CDR3 sequence reads: CASNGGTNTEAFF. CDR3 nucleotide sequence: TGTGCCAGCAACGGCGGTACTAACACTGAAGCTTTCTTT. The full variable domain, completed using reference TRBV25-1 and TRBJ1-1, is EADIYQTPRYLVIGTGKKITLECSQTMGHDKMYWYQQDPGMELHLIHYSYGVNSTEKGDLSSESTVSRIRTEHFPLTLESARPSHTSQYLCASNGGTNTEAFFGQGTRLTVV.

The chain has TRBV6-5 and TRBJ1-2, with 7 bases aligning to TRBD1. This CDR3 is built from 13 residues. V trimming: 5 bases; J trimming: 4 bases; junction bases outside the gene matches: 4. Germline V CDR1 and CDR2: MNHEY, SVGAGI. The CDR3 reads CASSPGQFYGYTF. Written as DNA, the CDR3 is TGTGCCAGCAGTCCGGGACAGTTCTATGGCTACACCTTC.

The chain's CDR3 is CASSINSLSSYEQYF. CDR3 DNA: TGTGCCAGTAGTATTAATAGTTTAAGCTCCTACGAGCAGTACTTC. The chain links TRBV19 to TRBJ2-7, with D uncertain. V lost 3 bases and J 0 bases, leaving 12 bases between the germline ends. Germline V gene lookup returns CDR1 LNHDA and CDR2 SQIVND (reference sequence). The CDR3 loop spans 15 amino acids.

The chain joins TRBV5-1 to TRBJ1-2, with a tentative D call TRBD1 (6 bases). Trimming took 6 bases from V and 8 from J, leaving 20 bases between them. Germline V gene sequence: CDR1 SGHRS, CDR2 YFSETQ. The CDR3 consists of 14 residues. CDR3 in amino acids: CASNPEGVSRGYTF. CDR3 coding DNA: TGCGCCAGCAACCCCGAGGGGGTCTCGAGGGGCTACACCTTC. The variable domain in full, with the rest retrieved from reference TRBV5-1 and TRBJ1-2, is KAGVTQTPRYLIKTRGQQVTLSCSPISGHRSVSWYQQTPGQGLQFLFEYFSETQRNKGNFPGRFSGRQFSNSRSEMNVSTLELGDSALYLCASNPEGVSRGYTFGSGTRLTVV.

The genes are TRBV4-1 and TRBJ1-1, with D uncertain. Trimming shortened V by 0 bases and J by 0 bases, and 8 bases separated the two germline ends. The CDR3 covers 15 residues. CDR1 MGHRA and CDR2 YSYEKL come from the germline V gene. CDR3 region: CASSQDPGLNTEAFF. CDR3 sequence (DNA): TGCGCCAGCAGCCAAGATCCAGGTCTGAACACTGAAGCTTTCTTT.

Many counts were recorded for this clone. The chain employs TRBV14 and TRBJ1-2; 8 positions match TRBD1. Germline CDR1 and CDR2: SGHDN and FVKESK. With V trimmed by 4 bases and J by 6 bases, 10 bases remained unmatched. The CDR3 extends over 15 amino acids. DNA for the CDR3: TGTGCCAGCAGCCTAACGGCGGCAGGGGGCAATGGCTACACCTTC. Its translation is CASSLTAAGGNGYTF.

The chain combines TRBV29-1 with TRBJ2-3, with D perhaps TRBD1 (7 bases). Germline lookup yields CDR1 SQVTM and CDR2 ANQGSEA. This CDR3 region has 16 residues. V was trimmed by 6 bases and J by 9 bases, leaving 28 bases between them. CDR3 in DNA: TGCAGCGTCGCCTTATCGTCAGGGGGGCCTGGGTCGACGCAGTATTTT. This sequence encodes CSVALSSGGPGSTQYF.

Only a few counts were recorded for this clone. The V and J genes are TRBV3-1 (or the pseudogene TRBV3-2) and TRBJ1-1, with unresolved D. This CDR3 is built from 12 residues. The V gene's germline CDR1 is LGHDT and CDR2 YNNKEL (reference sequence). V dropped 1 base and J dropped 4 bases, with 4 bases sitting between them. CDR3 sequence (DNA): TGTGCCAGCAGCCAAGTCTCCACTGAAGCTTTCTTT. Amino acid sequence: CASSQVSTEAFF.

Comments on this clone: Other DNA sequences in the sample encode the same CDR3. The chain employs TRBV28 and TRBJ1-1; D is unclear. This CDR3 comprises 13 residues. The V end was cut by 2 bases, the J end by 3 bases, with 7 bases between. Germline CDR1 MDHEN, CDR2 SYDVKM. CDR3 nucleotides: TGTGCCAGCAGTTTAAGCGGAGACACTGAAGCTTTCTTT. This gives the protein CASSLSGDTEAFF.

The chain joins TRBV14 to TRBJ2-4; 15 bases agree with TRBD2. The V gene end was trimmed by 1 base and the J gene end by 0 bases; junction bases not matched to a gene: 13. The CDR3 runs 22 residues. CDR1 is SGHDN, CDR2 FVKESK, per germline. CDR3 bases: TGTGCCAGCAGCCAAGGGTTCCCGGGACTAGCGGGGGGTCGGAGAGCCAAAAACATTCAGTACTTC. Amino acids: CASSQGFPGLAGGRRAKNIQYF.

This clone is classed as medium-sized. The chain couples TRBV2 to TRBJ2-2, with 7 bases lining up with TRBD1. The CDR3 consists of 15 residues. V shed 6 bases and J 2 bases; nucleotides not matched to a gene: 6. Germline V gives CDR1 SNHLY, CDR2 FYNNEI. CDR3 sequence (DNA): TGTGCCAGCAGGAACGGACAGGTCAACACCGGGGAGCTGTTTTTT. Protein product: CASRNGQVNTGELFF.

This clone has a handful of counts. DNA of the CDR3: TGTGCCAGCAGCCCCCGCGGAGCGGGGGGGCAAGAGACCCAGTACTTC. Protein: CASSPRGAGGQETQYF. The chain is built from TRBV9 and TRBJ2-5; TRBD2 aligns across 10 bases. The V gene end was trimmed by 4 bases and the J gene end by 2 bases; junction bases not matched to a gene: 8. Germline assignment: CDR1 SGDLS and CDR2 YYNGEE. The CDR3 consists of 16 residues.

The chain employs TRBV7-3 and TRBJ2-1; 8 bases are a match to TRBD2. CDR3 length equals 15 residues. Per germline, CDR1 SGHTA and CDR2 FQGTGA. The ends lost 4 bases at V and 3 bases at J; junction bases unmatched: 5. This chain's CDR3 is CASSSGSGGYNEQFF. CDR3 nucleotides: TGTGCCAGCAGCTCCGGCAGCGGGGGCTACAATGAGCAGTTCTTC. The variable domain in full, completed from reference TRBV7-3 and TRBJ2-1, reads GAGVSQTPSNKVTEKGKYVELRCDPISGHTALYWYRQSLGQGPEFLIYFQGTGAADDSGLPNDRFFAVRPEGSVSTLKIQRTERGDSAVYLCASSSGSGGYNEQFFGPGTRLTVL.

The rearrangement uses TRBV27 and TRBJ2-7; D is possibly TRBD2 (5 bases). Per germline, CDR1 MNHEY and CDR2 SMNVEV (reference sequence). The V and J ends lost 6 bases and 1 base respectively, with 16 bases between them. This CDR3 region has 15 residues. CDR3 coding DNA: TGTGCCAGCAGCACGCGCCCGGGATCTTCCTACGAGCAGTACTTC. Its protein is CASSTRPGSSYEQYF.

The chain has TRBV6-6 and TRBJ2-1; a possible D gene is TRBD1 (5 bases). Trimming removed 6 bases at V and 3 bases at J, with 15 bases between. Germline lookup yields CDR1 MNHNY and CDR2 SVGAGI (reference sequence). The CDR3 loop spans 15 amino acids. CDR3 in amino acids: CASRRGHLYYNEQFF. CDR3 nucleotides: TGTGCCAGCAGGAGAGGACATCTTTACTACAATGAGCAGTTCTTC.

This chain uses TRBV15 with TRBJ1-1; D gene ambiguous. This CDR3 has 15 residues. V gave up 3 bases and J gave up 3 bases, with 14 bases separating them. Germline V gives CDR1 LNHNV, CDR2 YYDKDF (reference sequence). CDR3 in amino acids: CATSSRIDWDTEAFF. The DNA for the CDR3 is TGTGCCACCAGCAGTAGGATCGACTGGGACACTGAAGCTTTCTTT.

V and J are TRBV18 and TRBJ2-2, with D perhaps matching TRBD2 (6 bases). The CDR3 contains 17 residues. The V gene's germline CDR1 is KGHSH and CDR2 LQKENI. V dropped 3 bases and J dropped 8 bases, with 22 bases sitting between them. The chain's CDR3 is CASSPLPGGLLGGELFF. In DNA form, the CDR3 reads TGTGCCAGCTCACCCCTCCCCGGGGGACTCCTTGGTGGGGAGCTGTTTTTT.